Only a few counts were recorded for the clone carrying this T cell receptor beta chain. Its antigen is not identified. The record originates from a study of liver allograft versus peripheral blood T cells. On the study more broadly: Transplanted-liver and recipient peripheral blood T cell receptor repertoires were compared. Study-level points and caveats: Reported data describe T cell receptor repertoires within liver allografts as differing from those in peripheral blood.

The CDR3 is 16 amino acids. Germline V CDR1 and CDR2: MNHEY, SVGEGT. V was clipped by 8 bases and J by 2 bases; unmatched bases: 7. TCRdb called the reads again in MiXCR, with one record for every CDR3 protein. The table lists about 14,000 distinct CDR3 sequences, 20% of them singletons. The V call is TRBV6-2 or TRBV6-3, the J call TRBJ2-7; TRBD2 agrees at 15 bases. The sequence derives from a human patient who had a liver transplant. Some of these T cells may belong to the graft donor. CDR3 DNA sequence: TGTGCCAGCTCCGGGACTAGCGGGGGGCGGCCCTACGAGCAGTACTTC. It translates to CASSGTSGGRPYEQYF.